This T cell receptor (beta chain) was sequenced during a study of blood T cell repertoires in COVID-19. The germline CDR1 and CDR2 sequences are LGHDT and YNNKEL (reference sequence). Trimming shortened V by 0 bases and J by 4 bases, and 15 bases separated the two germline ends. The CDR3 totals 16 residues. Patients from Seattle were sampled longitudinally, starting during active infection. Clones were read by immunoSEQ multiplex PCR, and TCRdb kept only the in-frame ones, dropping some. The sample lists 250,000 to 300,000 clones, over 85% occurring once. V is TRBV3-1 (or the pseudogene TRBV3-2) and J is TRBJ1-2, with D possibly TRBD1 on 5 matching bases. Sample: peripheral blood. The receptor comes from a woman between 25 and 40 years old with COVID-19, enrolled during active disease. CDR3 nucleotide sequence: TGTGCCAGCAGCCAAGAGCAGGAGCTCGGGGGCTATGGCTACACCTTC. Its protein product is CASSQEQELGGYGYTF.